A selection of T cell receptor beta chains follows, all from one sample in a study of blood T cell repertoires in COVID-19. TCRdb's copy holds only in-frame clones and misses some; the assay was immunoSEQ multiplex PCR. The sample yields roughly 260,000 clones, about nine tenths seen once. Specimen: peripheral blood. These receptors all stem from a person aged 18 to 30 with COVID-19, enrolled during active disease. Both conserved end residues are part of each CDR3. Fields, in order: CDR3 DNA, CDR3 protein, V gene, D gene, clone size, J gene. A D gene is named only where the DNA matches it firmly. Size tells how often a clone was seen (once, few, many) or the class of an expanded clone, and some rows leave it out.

CDR3nt: TGTGCCAGCAGGCACTTACTGACTAGCTTCATCTCTGGGGCCAACGTCCTGACTTTC
CDR3aa: CASRHLLTSFISGANVLTF
v_gene: TRBV11-3
d_gene: TRBD2
abundance: .
j_gene: TRBJ2-6

CDR3nt: TGTGCCAGCAGCTTGCGGGACTATGTGGATGGTGAGCAGTTCTTC
CDR3aa: CASSLRDYVDGEQFF
v_gene: TRBV13
d_gene: TRBD2
abundance: .
j_gene: TRBJ2-1

CDR3nt: TGTGCCAGCAGAAAATCCGGTTTGAACACTGAAGCTTTCTTT
CDR3aa: CASRKSGLNTEAFF
v_gene: TRBV6-5
d_gene: .
abundance: .
j_gene: TRBJ1-1

CDR3nt: TGTGCCAGCAGCCCCGCTCTAGGAAAACTGTTTTTT
CDR3aa: CASSPALGKLFF
v_gene: TRBV12-3/TRBV12-4
d_gene: .
abundance: .
j_gene: TRBJ1-4

CDR3nt: TGTGCCAGCAGCCCAAGACTAGCGGGTCCTAAGGGGCTGGAGACCCAGTACTTC
CDR3aa: CASSPRLAGPKGLETQYF
v_gene: TRBV12-1
d_gene: .
abundance: once
j_gene: TRBJ2-5

CDR3nt: TGTGCCAGTAGGGAAGCAGGGGGAACCTACGAGCAGTACTTC
CDR3aa: CASREAGGTYEQYF
v_gene: TRBV19
d_gene: TRBD1
abundance: .
j_gene: TRBJ2-7

CDR3nt: TGTGCCAGCAGCCCTGGGGACAGACTACATGGCTACACCTTC
CDR3aa: CASSPGDRLHGYTF
v_gene: TRBV27
d_gene: TRBD1
abundance: .
j_gene: TRBJ1-2

CDR3nt: TGTGCCAGCTCACCGCGGAGGGAAGTCGACACTGAAGCTTTCTTT
CDR3aa: CASSPRREVDTEAFF
v_gene: TRBV18
d_gene: .
abundance: .
j_gene: TRBJ1-1

CDR3nt: TGCAGCGCTTTGACACGTATGAACACTGAAGCTTTCTTT
CDR3aa: CSALTRMNTEAFF
v_gene: TRBV29-1
d_gene: .
abundance: .
j_gene: TRBJ1-1

CDR3nt: TGTGCCAGTACACCCCTGAGGGGACAGGGGGCCTTCACCGGGGAGCTGTTTTTT
CDR3aa: CASTPLRGQGAFTGELFF
v_gene: TRBV19
d_gene: TRBD1
abundance: .
j_gene: TRBJ2-2

CDR3nt: TGTGCCAGCAGTTACTCGATTATCCCCGGGGAGATGTTTTTT
CDR3aa: CASSYSIIPGEMFF
v_gene: TRBV6-5
d_gene: .
abundance: .
j_gene: TRBJ2-2

CDR3nt: TGTGCCAGCAGTGAAGACAGGGCGACTAACGAGCAGTACTTC
CDR3aa: CASSEDRATNEQYF
v_gene: TRBV2
d_gene: .
abundance: .
j_gene: TRBJ2-7

CDR3nt: TGTGCCAGCAGTGAGACAGGGGCAACTAATGAAAAACTGTTTTTT
CDR3aa: CASSETGATNEKLFF
v_gene: TRBV6-1
d_gene: TRBD1
abundance: once
j_gene: TRBJ1-4

CDR3nt: TGTGCCAGCAGTTCCCCTGGACAGTACAATGAGCAGTTCTTC
CDR3aa: CASSSPGQYNEQFF
v_gene: TRBV6-6
d_gene: .
abundance: .
j_gene: TRBJ2-1

CDR3nt: TGTGCCAGCAGCTTAGCGGGGACTAGCGGGAGGTACCGAGGGTACTTC
CDR3aa: CASSLAGTSGRYRGYF
v_gene: TRBV7-9
d_gene: TRBD2
abundance: few
j_gene: TRBJ2-7

CDR3nt: TGTGCCAGCAGTCCTGGACAGGCCCACGATGAGCAGTTCTTC
CDR3aa: CASSPGQAHDEQFF
v_gene: TRBV25-1
d_gene: TRBD1
abundance: .
j_gene: TRBJ2-1

CDR3nt: TGTGCCAGTAGTACACCAGGGGCGAATTCACCCCTCCACTTT
CDR3aa: CASSTPGANSPLHF
v_gene: TRBV19
d_gene: .
abundance: .
j_gene: TRBJ1-6

CDR3nt: TGTGCCAGCAGCTTACTACTAGCGAACAATGAGCAGTTCTTC
CDR3aa: CASSLLLANNEQFF
v_gene: TRBV11-2
d_gene: TRBD2
abundance: .
j_gene: TRBJ2-1

CDR3nt: TGCAGTGCCGAGTCCTACAATGAGCAGTTCTTC
CDR3aa: CSAESYNEQFF
v_gene: TRBV20-1
d_gene: .
abundance: .
j_gene: TRBJ2-1